Included here is one T cell receptor beta chain sequence, with context. The protocol was immunoSEQ multiplex PCR, while the TCRdb copy is restricted to in-frame clones and leaves out a portion. The sample shows over 2 million clones, roughly 96% of them seen only once. The entry originates in a study of shared clonotypes between healthy human individuals. CDR1 and CDR2 (germline): SEHNR, FQNEAQ (reference sequence). After removal of 1 base from V and 4 bases from J, the junction contained 9 bases not matched to a gene. CDR3 length: 17 amino acids. This chain links TRBV7-9 with TRBJ2-1, with TRBD2 identical over 8 bases. Sequencing was carried out using naive CD4+ T cells sorted from blood. Subset defined: CD45RA+ positively selected. This clonotype was obtained from a man between 18 and 29 years old in good health. The CDR3 protein is CASSLDRTSGLYNEQFF. CDR3 DNA sequence: TGTGCCAGCAGCTTAGATCGAACTAGCGGACTATACAATGAGCAGTTCTTC.